This entry is about one T cell receptor beta chain. Its antigen is not known. This sample stems from a study of cytomegalovirus exposure and HLA in healthy donors. The wider study: The roughly 130 validation repertoires, a later analysis reported, used the same platform as the 600 to 850 repertoires from the first cohort. Overall study findings and caveats: Most TCR sequences were rare, but some public TCRs occurred in many donors.

V lost 4 bases and J lost 2, with 12 bases in between. CDR3 length equals 15 residues. Germline lookup yields CDR1 MNHEY and CDR2 SVGAGI. The protocol was immunoSEQ multiplex PCR, while the TCRdb copy is restricted to in-frame clones and leaves out a portion. Among approximately 82,000 clones, 85% to 95% were seen once, and the ten largest hold 0.69%. The sequencing sample was made of PBMCs. This TCR was recovered from a young woman in good health and CMV-seronegative. This chain uses TRBV6-5 with TRBJ1-5; D remains unclear. In nucleotides, the CDR3 is TGTGCCAGCAGTTCGCCGAGGGAGGGCAATCAGCCCCAGCATTTT. Its translation is CASSSPREGNQPQHF.